This entry lists 24 T cell receptor beta chains sequenced from one sample in a study of vaccination and CD4 T cells after COVID-19. Indicated treatment: roughly nine-day PBMC culture with coronavirus spike peptide pools or control peptides (ViraFEST assay). Researchers used the Oncomine TCR Beta short-read assay to sequence DNA from cultured CD4+ T cells. TCRdb independently ran MiXCR on the PCR reads; one entry per CDR3 protein. The sample includes 20,000 to 25,000 distinct CDR3 sequences, 44% of them seen just once. These TCRs are of unknown antigen specificity. Sequences were derived from CD4+ T cells from blood, cultured in vitro, sampled before SARS-CoV-2 vaccination. These receptors came from a human donor who received a COVID-19 vaccine.

This clonotype came up a few times. CDR3: CASSEAPDRGQPQHF. The CDR3 nucleotides read TGTGCCAGCAGTGAAGCGCCTGACAGGGGTCAGCCCCAGCATTTT. The chain links TRBV6-1 to TRBJ1-5; 8 nucleotides agree with TRBD1. The germline V gene encodes CDR1 MNHNS and CDR2 SASEGT. Trimming removed 0 bases from V and 6 bases from J; junction bases left unmatched: 4. The CDR3 spans 15 residues.

The sample holds one count of this clonotype. CDR3 DNA sequence: TGTGCCAGCAGTCGTGGGACTAGCGGGTCAGAGACCCAGTACTTC. This codes for CASSRGTSGSETQYF. The chain joins TRBV6-1 to TRBJ2-5; the match to TRBD2 covers 12 bases. The CDR3 covers 15 residues. Germline CDR1 MNHNS, CDR2 SASEGT. The ends lost 5 bases at V and 4 bases at J; junction bases unmatched: 5.

This chain uses TRBV7-9 with TRBJ1-4; TRBD1 aligns across 10 bases. The CDR3 sequence is 14 residues long. The germline gives CDR1 SEHNR, CDR2 FQNEAQ (reference sequence). Trimming removed 5 bases from V and 7 bases from J; junction bases left unmatched: 4. CDR3 sequence: CASSRTGGSEKLFF. CDR3 nucleotides: TGTGCCAGCAGCCGGACAGGGGGGAGTGAAAAACTGTTTTTT.

V gene TRBV4-2 combines with J gene TRBJ1-4, with 12 bases matching TRBD1. Germline values: CDR1 LGHNA, CDR2 YNFKEQ. J gave up 6 bases and V 6 bases, and 8 bases lay outside the gene matches. This CDR3 has 16 residues. This CDR3 is CASSHGTGGTDEKLFF. CDR3 nucleotide sequence: TGTGCCAGCAGTCATGGGACAGGGGGCACCGATGAAAAACTGTTTTTT.

This chain joins TRBV18 and TRBJ1-5; no reliable D call. CDR1 KGHSH and CDR2 LQKENI come from the germline V gene. This CDR3 has 13 amino acids. Between the trimmed V and J ends, which lost 2 bases and 7 bases, there was a span of 9 bases. CDR3 coding DNA: TGTGCCAGCTCACCATCAAACAACCAGCCCCAGCATTTT. The encoded protein is CASSPSNNQPQHF.

J is TRBJ2-3 and V is TRBV27; possible D gene TRBD2, 7 bases. The CDR3 spans 14 residues. Germline V gene lookup returns CDR1 MNHEY and CDR2 SMNVEV (reference sequence). The ends were cut back, 6 bases at V and 5 bases at J, with 15 bases in the middle. The CDR3 reads CASRSTGRVDTQYF. For the CDR3, the DNA is TGTGCCAGCAGAAGTACAGGGAGGGTAGATACGCAGTATTTT.

This clonotype was counted only a few times. The CDR3 reads CASSRRTGGGELFF. CDR3 nucleotides: TGTGCCAGCAGCCGCCGGACAGGGGGCGGGGAGCTGTTTTTT. The chain employs TRBV7-9 and TRBJ2-2, with 10 bases that match TRBD1. CDR3 length: 14 amino acids. V lost 5 bases, J lost 7 bases, and 4 bases stayed unmatched. Germline V gene data show CDR1 as SEHNR and CDR2 as FQNEAQ (reference sequence).

The chain couples TRBV30 to TRBJ1-1, with D unresolved. The germline V gene encodes CDR1 GTSNPN and CDR2 SVGIG (reference sequence). The V end was cut by 3 bases, the J end by 5 bases, with 7 bases between. The length of the CDR3 is 11 residues. The CDR3 DNA reads as TGTGCCTGGAGGGAGACAACTGAAGCTTTCTTT. As protein: CAWRETTEAFF.

This chain connects TRBV20-1 to TRBJ2-7; 8 bases line up with TRBD1. CDR1 and CDR2 from the germline V gene are DFQATT and SNEGSKA (reference sequence). This CDR3 has 15 amino acids. J was trimmed by 2 bases and V by 0 bases; bases with no gene match: 6. DNA for the CDR3: TGCAGTGCTAGAGAGGCAGGGGGCGAGACCTACGAGCAGTACTTC. Translating it yields CSAREAGGETYEQYF.

A few counts support this clonotype. The chain employs TRBV6-1 and TRBJ2-5; D is perhaps TRBD2 (6 bases). The CDR3 is made up of 12 amino acids. Germline-derived CDR1 and CDR2 are MNHNS and SASEGT. Deletions cut 5 bases from V and 5 bases from J, with 9 bases between. The CDR3 sequence is CASSTSRETQYF. CDR3 coding DNA: TGTGCCAGCAGTACTAGCCGGGAGACCCAGTACTTC.

The chain carries TRBV5-1 and TRBJ2-2; TRBD2 is a possible D gene (7 bases). Trimming shortened V by 4 bases and J by 6 bases, and 19 bases separated the two germline ends. CDR1 is SGHRS and CDR2 is YFSETQ in the germline V gene. This CDR3 is built from 16 residues. CDR3 region: CASSLQGGGNPGELFF. The CDR3 DNA follows: TGCGCCAGCAGCCTTCAAGGGGGGGGAAACCCCGGGGAGCTGTTTTTT. Based on the CDR3 plus reference TRBV5-1 and TRBJ2-2, the full variable domain is KAGVTQTPRYLIKTRGQQVTLSCSPISGHRSVSWYQQTPGQGLQFLFEYFSETQRNKGNFPGRFSGRQFSNSRSEMNVSTLELGDSALYLCASSLQGGGNPGELFFGEGSRLTVL.

This clonotype has a handful of counts. V gene TRBV2 combines with J gene TRBJ1-5, with 8 bases lining up with TRBD1. V trimming: 7 bases; J trimming: 6 bases; junction bases outside the gene matches: 11. The CDR3 covers 15 residues. CDR1 and CDR2 from the germline V gene are SNHLY and FYNNEI. The CDR3 is CASTQNRGGGQPQHF. The CDR3 nucleotides are TGTGCCAGCACTCAAAACAGGGGGGGTGGTCAGCCCCAGCATTTT.

The chain recombines TRBV18 with TRBJ1-6, with D possibly matching TRBD1 (6 bases). The CDR3 has 16 residues. The germline V and J ends were trimmed by 2 bases and 4 bases, with 12 bases remaining between them. Germline V gives CDR1 KGHSH, CDR2 LQKENI. The CDR3 DNA is TGTGCCAGCTCACCAGGCCGGACAGAATATAATTCACCCCTCCACTTT. Translation gives CASSPGRTEYNSPLHF.

This chain uses TRBV20-1 with TRBJ1-1; D perhaps matches TRBD1 (6 bases). The CDR3 runs 14 residues. The germline V gene encodes CDR1 DFQATT and CDR2 SNEGSKA (reference sequence). V lost 5 bases and J lost 3, with 16 bases in between. This chain's CDR3 is CSAAPTGGDTEAFF. The CDR3 DNA reads TGCAGTGCTGCCCCGACAGGAGGGGACACTGAAGCTTTCTTT.

The V and J genes are TRBV21-1 and TRBJ2-1; the listed D gene, TRBD1, was not tested against the DNA. TRBV21-1 is assigned pseudogene status. CDR3 length: 19 amino acids. CDR3 sequence: CASSLRDRGGAKTLNEQFF. For the CDR3, the DNA is TGTGCCAGCAGCCTGCGGGACAGGGGGGGAGCGAAAACGCTCAATGAGCAGTTCTTC.

The table lists this clonotype with a few counts. The chain carries TRBV19 and TRBJ1-4; D is perhaps TRBD1 (5 bases). Looked up from germline, CDR1 is LNHDA and CDR2 is SQIVND (reference sequence). V lost 7 bases to trimming and J lost 6 bases, with 15 bases between them. This CDR3 has 14 residues. This CDR3 is CASTRQLVDEKLFF. The CDR3 region has the DNA TGTGCCAGTACAAGACAGCTCGTGGATGAAAAACTGTTTTTT.

The V and J genes are TRBV12-3 or TRBV12-4 and TRBJ2-3, with TRBD1 identical over 8 bases. The CDR3 sequence is 16 residues long. The V and J ends lost 5 bases and 4 bases, in that order; junction bases with no gene match: 11. CDR3 region: CASSPQGAGFADTQYF. CDR3 nucleotides: TGTGCCAGCAGTCCCCAGGGGGCGGGGTTCGCAGATACGCAGTATTTT.

V gene TRBV18 combines with J gene TRBJ2-5; D possibly corresponds to TRBD1 (5 bases). V lost 2 bases and J 5 bases, leaving 12 bases between the germline ends. Germline CDR1 and CDR2: KGHSH and LQKENI. This CDR3 comprises 14 residues. The CDR3 coding sequence is TGTGCCAGCTCACCAGGGGCCCGCCGTGAGACCCAGTACTTC. Its translation: CASSPGARRETQYF.

This clonotype was seen only a few times. The chain carries TRBV20-1 and TRBJ1-1, with D hard to call. CDR3 length equals 18 residues. The germline gives CDR1 DFQATT, CDR2 SNEGSKA (reference sequence). Trimming left V 6 bases short and J 0 bases short, with 26 bases between. CDR3: CSARRELPGSNLNTEAFF. Here the CDR3 DNA reads TGCAGTGCAAGGAGAGAATTACCGGGATCGAACCTGAACACTGAAGCTTTCTTT.

The CDR3 is CASSIGPTLKGNEQFF. The CDR3 region has the DNA TGTGCCAGTAGTATAGGCCCCACTCTGAAGGGCAATGAGCAGTTCTTC. This chain links TRBV19 with TRBJ2-1, with D uncertain. The germline CDR1 and CDR2 sequences are LNHDA and SQIVND (reference sequence). This CDR3 has 16 amino acids. Trimming pared 1 base from V and 6 bases from J, leaving 16 bases between.

This sequence joins TRBV29-1 and TRBJ1-1, with TRBD1 matching over 7 bases. The CDR3 covers 14 residues. Germline lookup yields CDR1 SQVTM and CDR2 ANQGSEA. CDR3 protein: CTPFHRGANTEAFF. In DNA, the CDR3 is TGCACCCCCTTCCACAGGGGAGCGAACACTGAAGCTTTCTTT.

This clonotype turned up a few times. The chain couples TRBV11-3 to TRBJ2-2, with D perhaps assigned TRBD1 or TRBD2 (5 bases each). Germline CDR1 is SGHNT and CDR2 is YENEEA. V lost 2 bases and J lost 6, with 10 bases in between. The CDR3 loop spans 14 amino acids. The CDR3 reads CASSLMGVAGELFF. CDR3 sequence (DNA): TGTGCCAGCAGCTTAATGGGGGTTGCCGGGGAGCTGTTTTTT.

The chain has TRBV6-1 and TRBJ2-1; D may match TRBD1 or TRBD2 (7 bases each). V was trimmed by 4 bases and J by 6 bases, leaving 13 bases between them. Looked up from germline, CDR1 is MNHNS and CDR2 is SASEGT. This CDR3 has 14 amino acids. CDR3 sequence: CASSGSGGVNEQFF. The CDR3 coding sequence is TGTGCCAGCAGTGGATCAGGGGGGGTCAATGAGCAGTTCTTC.

The gene calls are TRBV11-3 and TRBJ1-4; no reliable D call. V lost 1 base to trimming and J lost 0 bases, with 6 bases between them. Germline V gene sequence: CDR1 SGHNT, CDR2 YENEEA. The CDR3 has 15 amino acids. In DNA form, the CDR3 reads TGTGCCAGCAGCTTAGGGGCCGCAACTAATGAAAAACTGTTTTTT. Protein product: CASSLGAATNEKLFF.